One sample yielded the 24 T cell receptor beta chains listed below, sequenced in a study of response to subunit inactivated influenza vaccine. TCRdb reprocessed the RT-PCR reads with MiXCR, giving one entry per CDR3 protein. The profile shows hundreds of thousands of distinct CDR3 sequences, approximately 12% of them singletons. The material sequenced was PBMCs from blood, taken about 40 days after vaccination. The receptors originated from a man between 45 and 60 years old who received an inactivated influenza vaccine.

In its sample, this clonotype was seen a few times. The chain employs TRBV20-1 and TRBJ2-7, with 7 bases identical to TRBD2. After removal of 5 bases from V and 7 bases from J, the junction contained 14 bases not matched to a gene. CDR1 and CDR2 (germline): DFQATT, SNEGSKA (reference sequence). The CDR3 length is 14 residues. This chain's CDR3 is CSARGAAGEEEQYF. CDR3 nucleotide sequence: TGCAGTGCTCGTGGAGCTGCGGGAGAAGAAGAGCAGTACTTC.

This clonotype has more than one count but fewer than ten. The chain recombines TRBV29-1 with TRBJ2-7; D assignment may be TRBD1 or TRBD2 (5 bases each). The CDR3 extends over 13 amino acids. From germline, CDR1 is SQVTM and CDR2 ANQGSEA. Deletions cut 6 bases from V and 5 bases from J, with 17 bases between. The CDR3 DNA reads TGCAGCGTCCCTTGGGGGAGTCCCCACGAGCAGTACTTC. It is translated as CSVPWGSPHEQYF.

The CDR3 here is CASSFGQPNEKLFF. CDR3 nucleotide sequence: TGCGCCAGCAGCTTCGGTCAGCCTAATGAAAAACTGTTTTTT. J is TRBJ1-4 and V is TRBV5-1, with unresolved D. Germline loops: CDR1 SGHRS, CDR2 YFSETQ. The CDR3 consists of 14 residues. Trimming took 2 bases from V and 3 from J, leaving 8 bases between them.

The chain couples TRBV6-1 to TRBJ2-5; D gene unclear. Deletions cut 7 bases from V and 5 bases from J, with 14 bases between. Germline assignment: CDR1 MNHNS and CDR2 SASEGT. The length of the CDR3 is 13 residues. CDR3 loop: CASTPPARETQYF. The CDR3 region has the DNA TGTGCCAGCACTCCCCCGGCGAGGGAGACCCAGTACTTC.

The chain has TRBV29-1 and TRBJ2-3; TRBD2 matches 7 bases. Trimming at V came to 5 bases and at J to 0 bases, leaving 8 bases not matched to a gene. The CDR3 extends over 15 amino acids. The germline gives CDR1 SQVTM, CDR2 ANQGSEA. The CDR3 spells CSVNPSGTSTDTQYF. The CDR3, as DNA: TGCAGCGTTAACCCTAGCGGTACTAGCACAGATACGCAGTATTTT.

The table lists this clonotype with many counts. The V call is TRBV7-3, the J call TRBJ2-1; 8 nucleotides align to TRBD1. The CDR3 runs 16 residues. Germline assignment: CDR1 SGHTA and CDR2 FQGTGA. V was pared by 5 bases and J by 0 bases, with 6 bases of the junction left unmatched. The CDR3 DNA sequence: TGTGCCAGCAGCACCCGACAGGGGAGCTCCTACAATGAGCAGTTCTTC. Protein sequence: CASSTRQGSSYNEQFF.

This clonotype came up a few times. The genes are TRBV24-1 and TRBJ1-4; 9 bases are a match to TRBD1. Germline V gene sequence: CDR1 KGHDR, CDR2 SFDVKD. This CDR3 has 15 amino acids. The ends lost 5 bases at V and 6 bases at J; junction bases unmatched: 6. The CDR3 bases are TGTGCCACCAGTGCCGGGACAGGGTATGATGAAAAACTGTTTTTT. This translates into CATSAGTGYDEKLFF.

This clonotype was observed a handful of times. Written as DNA, the CDR3 is TGTGCCAGCAGCCGAACAGGGGGCGCGGAGACCCAGTACTTC. It encodes CASSRTGGAETQYF. V is TRBV11-2 and J is TRBJ2-5, with 9 bases identical to TRBD1. This CDR3 contains 14 residues. The ends lost 5 bases at V and 5 bases at J; junction bases unmatched: 6. Germline lookup yields CDR1 SGHAT and CDR2 FQNNGV.

This clonotype was detected only a few times. V is TRBV4-2 and J is TRBJ2-1, with 9 bases matching TRBD2. Germline V gene lookup returns CDR1 LGHNA and CDR2 YNFKEQ. The V segment lost 1 base and the J segment 3 bases; nucleotides outside the gene matches: 1. The CDR3 is 15 amino acids. The CDR3 nucleotides are TGTGCCAGCAGCCAAGGGACTAGCGACTACAATGAGCAGTTCTTC. The encoded protein is CASSQGTSDYNEQFF.

This clonotype was counted at least ten times. The V gene is TRBV29-1, the J gene TRBJ2-2; perhaps TRBD1 as D (6 bases). Looked up from germline, CDR1 is SQVTM and CDR2 is ANQGSEA. The ends were cut back, 3 bases at V and 0 bases at J, with 8 bases in the middle. CDR3 size: 14 residues. The DNA for the CDR3 is TGCAGCGTTGAGGGGACACCGAACACCGGGGAGCTGTTTTTT. It is translated as CSVEGTPNTGELFF.

This clonotype was detected only a few times. The CDR3 here is CASSPTLVADTQYF. The CDR3, as DNA: TGTGCCAGCAGTCCCACCCTCGTCGCAGATACGCAGTATTTT. This chain joins TRBV12-3 or TRBV12-4 and TRBJ2-3; D is ambiguous. The CDR3 has 14 amino acids. V was cut by 5 bases and J by 4 bases, with 13 bases left in between.

This clonotype came up a few times. The rearrangement joins TRBV5-5 to TRBJ1-1; D gene unclear. The CDR3 runs 16 residues. Trimming took off 0 bases at V and 0 bases at J, with 12 bases between the two ends. Germline V gene sequence: CDR1 SGHKS, CDR2 YYEKEE (reference sequence). The CDR3 loop is CASSLAGLGMNTEAFF. As DNA, the CDR3 is TGTGCCAGCAGCTTGGCAGGCCTCGGGATGAACACTGAAGCTTTCTTT.

This clonotype was observed at least ten times. The chain couples TRBV5-1 to TRBJ2-5; either TRBD1 or TRBD2 may fit D (5 bases each). Trimming stripped 4 bases from V and 2 bases from J, with 12 bases between. The germline CDR1 and CDR2 sequences are SGHRS and YFSETQ. The length of the CDR3 is 14 residues. The CDR3 nucleotides are TGCGCCAGCAGCCTCGGGGCAGCGCAAGAGACCCAGTACTTC. Translation: CASSLGAAQETQYF.

This clonotype showed up many times. This rearrangement joins TRBV12-3 or TRBV12-4 to TRBJ2-1, with TRBD2 matching 7 bases. The CDR3 totals 15 residues. V shed 3 bases, J shed 3 bases, and the junction held 5 bases outside the gene matches. DNA of the CDR3: TGTGCCAGCAGTTTGGGCGGGAGCCTCTACAATGAGCAGTTCTTC. Translating it yields CASSLGGSLYNEQFF.

This clonotype has only a few counts. The chain links TRBV5-5 to TRBJ2-1; 9 nucleotides line up with TRBD2. Germline CDR1 is SGHKS and CDR2 is YYEKEE (reference sequence). Unmatched junction bases numbered 15, after V lost 5 bases and J lost 9 bases. The CDR3 extends over 16 amino acids. The CDR3: CASSPFPSGKSGEQFF. In DNA, the CDR3 is TGTGCCAGCAGTCCCTTTCCTAGCGGGAAAAGTGGTGAGCAGTTCTTC.

In this sample, this clonotype turned up many times. The chain has TRBV7-9 and TRBJ2-1; D gene ambiguous. Germline V gene data show CDR1 as SEHNR and CDR2 as FQNEAQ (reference sequence). V lost 1 base and J lost 2, with 3 bases in between. The CDR3 contains 13 residues. DNA of the CDR3: TGTGCCAGCAGCTTAGGGGCCTACAATGAGCAGTTCTTC. It codes for CASSLGAYNEQFF. The variable domain in full, completed from reference TRBV7-9 and TRBJ2-1, reads DTGVSQNPRHKITKRGQNVTFRCDPISEHNRLYWYRQTLGQGPEFLTYFQNEAQLEKSRLLSDRFSAERPKGSFSTLEIQRTEQGDSAMYLCASSLGAYNEQFFGPGTRLTVL.

The chain couples TRBV20-1 to TRBJ2-7; 8 bases line up with TRBD2. V lost 6 bases and J lost 4; bases outside the gene matches: 8. Germline-derived CDR1 and CDR2 are DFQATT and SNEGSKA (reference sequence). The CDR3 has 13 residues. The CDR3: CSASSGGEYEQYF. The CDR3 DNA follows: TGCAGTGCCTCGAGCGGGGGAGAATACGAGCAGTACTTC.

A few counts support this clonotype. V is TRBV20-1 and J is TRBJ2-1, with TRBD1 matching 8 bases. CDR1 is DFQATT, CDR2 SNEGSKA, per germline (reference sequence). Trimming at V came to 6 bases and at J to 0 bases, leaving 7 bases not matched to a gene. The CDR3 contains 15 residues. The CDR3 DNA is TGCAGTGCCCGGACAGGGCGTAGCTCCTACAATGAGCAGTTCTTC. Its protein is CSARTGRSSYNEQFF.

This clonotype was detected ten times or more. The J gene is TRBJ2-1, the V gene TRBV7-2, with 10 bases that match TRBD2. Losses at the gene ends were 4 bases for V and 4 bases for J; bases not matched to a gene: 7. In germline, CDR1 is SGHTA, CDR2 FQGNSA. This CDR3 is built from 16 residues. CDR3 nucleotides: TGTGCCAGCAGCTCGGCCCTAGCGGGAGCATACAATGAGCAGTTCTTC. Its protein product is CASSSALAGAYNEQFF.

The genes are TRBV7-2 and TRBJ2-5, with 8 bases matching TRBD1. V lost 4 bases, J lost 5 bases, and 9 bases stayed unmatched. Germline V gene data show CDR1 as SGHTA and CDR2 as FQGNSA. The CDR3 length is 15 residues. CDR3 bases: TGTGCCAGCAGCTCGAGACAGGGGTTGGTGGAGACCCAGTACTTC. It encodes CASSSRQGLVETQYF.

The V and J genes are TRBV5-4 and TRBJ2-1; 9 nucleotides match TRBD1. The V segment lost 5 bases and the J segment 8 bases; nucleotides outside the gene matches: 5. The length of the CDR3 is 13 residues. Germline V CDR1 and CDR2: SGHNT, YYREEE (reference sequence). The CDR3 DNA sequence: TGTGCCAGCAGTTACAGGGGGCTCGATGAGCAGTTCTTC. Amino acids: CASSYRGLDEQFF.

This clonotype showed up many times. This chain joins TRBV4-2 and TRBJ2-1, with TRBD2 as a possible D gene (6 bases). The germline V gene has CDR1 LGHNA and CDR2 YNFKEQ. The length of the CDR3 is 16 residues. The V end was cut by 1 base, the J end by 3 bases, with 13 bases between. The CDR3 nucleotides are TGTGCCAGCAGCCAAGGTACAGGAGGGTTCTACAATGAGCAGTTCTTC. It encodes CASSQGTGGFYNEQFF.

This clonotype was observed at least ten times. The V gene is TRBV27, the J gene TRBJ2-3; D could derive from TRBD1 or TRBD2 (6 bases each). The germline V gene encodes CDR1 MNHEY and CDR2 SMNVEV (reference sequence). Trimming cost V 3 bases and J 0 bases, with 10 bases left between them. The CDR3 consists of 15 residues. The CDR3 sequence: CASSFRGTSTDTQYF. As DNA, the CDR3 is TGTGCCAGCAGTTTCCGGGGGACAAGCACAGATACGCAGTATTTT.

This clonotype was detected only a few times. The genes are TRBV6-2 or TRBV6-3 and TRBJ1-1, with 7 bases lining up with TRBD1. V shed 2 bases and J 5 bases; nucleotides not matched to a gene: 2. This CDR3 is built from 13 residues. Germline V gene sequence: CDR1 MNHEY, CDR2 SVGEGT. CDR3 amino acids: CASSYPRGTEAFF. The CDR3 DNA is TGTGCCAGCAGTTACCCCAGGGGGACTGAAGCTTTCTTT.